This T cell receptor beta chain was sequenced during a study of T cells expressing NK-cell markers. Background on the study: Sorted T-cell subsets CD3+CD56+NKG2C+, CD3+CD56+NKG2C- and CD3+CD56-NKG2C+ were TCR beta-sequenced.

The CDR3 length is 21 residues. Per the germline V gene, CDR1 is LNHDA and CDR2 is SQIVND (reference sequence). TCRdb re-called the 5' RACE reads and gives one entry per CDR3 protein, without DNA. The repertoire table contains approximately 150,000 distinct CDR3 sequences. Notes on this clonotype: Its antigen is not identified.

General study points: In a few donors, these clonotypes also led the CD3+CD56-NKG2C+ fraction.

Sample: blood T cells: a sorted CD56 or NKG2C T cell subset, CD4+ or CD8+ T cells, or bulk PBMC T cells (not recorded which). The receptor was isolated from a man younger than 35 in good health. The rearrangement links TRBV19 to TRBJ2-1; the TCRdb call, TRBD2, lacks DNA for checking. This CDR3 is CASSPRPGLATRLPTYNEQFF.